This entry lists 24 T cell receptor beta chains sequenced from one sample in a study of regulatory T cells in long-lasting Graves disease. The authors built TCR beta libraries using iRepertoire HTBI primers and Arm-PCR of CDR3 regions. TCRdb re-analysed the multiplex PCR reads in MiXCR, keeping a single row per CDR3 protein. This sample carries some 560,000 distinct CDR3 sequences, about 16% of them seen once, and the ten largest clones take around 25%. Described time point: newly diagnosed GD, antithyroid drugs for less than 3 months. The TCR library was prepared using RNA isolated from PBMCs. In addition, the sample was reused for a study of T cells in Graves' hyperthyroidism and ophthalmopathy.

The source material was peripheral blood mononuclear cells (PBMCs), sampled at new diagnosis, from a patient treated with antithyroid drugs. The receptor source for this set is a woman between 40 and 65 years old with Graves disease.

The sample holds a few counts of this clonotype. The rearrangement uses TRBV19 and TRBJ1-5, with a weak D call TRBD1 (6 bases). The CDR3 is 15 residues long. Trimming left V 6 bases short and J 0 bases short, with 12 bases between. Germline V lookup: CDR1 LNHDA, CDR2 SQIVND (reference sequence). The CDR3 here is CASRTGQNSNQPQHF. The CDR3 DNA is TGTGCCAGTAGAACCGGACAGAATAGCAATCAGCCCCAGCATTTT.

This clonotype was counted ten times or more. The chain couples TRBV12-3 or TRBV12-4 to TRBJ1-2; a possible D gene is TRBD1 (5 bases). V dropped 5 bases and J dropped 4 bases, with 17 bases sitting between them. This CDR3 has 15 residues. Here the CDR3 DNA reads TGTGCCAGCAGTCCCTTAGAGTCAGGGCTCTATGGCTACACCTTC. Encoded protein: CASSPLESGLYGYTF.

This clonotype was counted ten times or more. The chain uses TRBV2 and TRBJ2-7; 8 bases align to TRBD1. CDR1 SNHLY and CDR2 FYNNEI come from the germline V gene. This CDR3 is 12 amino acids long. Losses at the gene ends were 6 bases for V and 7 bases for J; bases not matched to a gene: 5. The CDR3 DNA sequence: TGTGCCAGCAGCCAGGGGGCTGGGGAGCAGTACTTC. It codes for CASSQGAGEQYF. Full variable domain (missing parts from reference TRBV2 and TRBJ2-7): EPEVTQTPSHQVTQMGQEVILRCVPISNHLYFYWYRQILGQKVEFLVSFYNNEISEKSEIFDDQFSVERPDGSNFTLKIRSTKLEDSAMYFCASSQGAGEQYFGPGTRLTVT.

This clonotype was detected a few times. The genes are TRBV20-1 and TRBJ2-7, with TRBD2 matching 8 bases. Germline CDR1 DFQATT, CDR2 SNEGSKA (reference sequence). The V gene end was trimmed by 7 bases and the J gene end by 1 base; junction bases not matched to a gene: 3. This CDR3 is built from 12 residues. CDR3 amino acids: CSGAGGSYEQYF. The CDR3, as DNA: TGCAGTGGGGCGGGGGGTTCCTACGAGCAGTACTTC.

This clonotype was observed at least ten times. The chain recombines TRBV7-2 with TRBJ2-2; TRBD1 matches at 10 bases. Germline loops: CDR1 SGHTA, CDR2 FQGNSA. The V gene end was trimmed by 5 bases and the J gene end by 6 bases; junction bases not matched to a gene: 12. This CDR3 region has 17 residues. Written as DNA, the CDR3 is TGTGCCAGCAGCGTAAACCGGGACAGGGGACAATCCGGGGAGCTGTTTTTT. It is translated as CASSVNRDRGQSGELFF.

This clonotype was counted ten times or more. An end of the junction does not agree with germline; a read error may underlie this. This chain links TRBV2 with TRBJ2-3, with unresolved D. This CDR3 is built from 16 residues. Germline-derived CDR1 and CDR2 are SNHLY and FYNNEI. The CDR3 region is CASSEEEHNSPDTQYF. CDR3 nucleotide sequence: TGTGCCAGCAGCGAAGAAGAGCACAACTCTCCCGATACGCAGTATTTT. Together with reference TRBV2 and TRBJ2-3, the CDR3 gives the full variable domain: EPEVTQTPSHQVTQMGQEVILRCVPISNHLYFYWYRQILGQKVEFLVSFYNNEISEKSEIFDDQFSVERPDGSNFTLKIRSTKLEDSAMYFCASSEEEHNSPDTQYFGPGTRLTVL.

This clonotype appeared many times. The CDR3 loop is CASSPGIVGNTEAFF. CDR3 nucleotide sequence: TGTGCCAGCTCACCGGGTATTGTGGGGAACACTGAAGCTTTCTTT. The chain has TRBV18 and TRBJ1-1; D is ambiguous. This CDR3 comprises 15 residues. V was clipped by 3 bases and J by 1 base, with 12 bases between them. Germline CDR1 KGHSH, CDR2 LQKENI. The variable domain in full, with the rest retrieved from reference TRBV18 and TRBJ1-1, is NAGVMQNPRHLVRRRGQEARLRCSPMKGHSHVYWYRQLPEEGLKFMVYLQKENIIDESGMPKERFSAEFPKEGPSILRIQQVVRGDSAAYFCASSPGIVGNTEAFFGQGTRLTVV.

This clonotype was seen at least ten times. The chain has TRBV7-6 and TRBJ2-3; no clear D. The CDR3 has 15 amino acids. Germline values: CDR1 SGHVS, CDR2 FNYEAQ. Trimming pared 5 bases from V and 4 bases from J, leaving 16 bases between. The chain's CDR3 is CASSLTTIGADTQYF. The DNA for the CDR3 is TGTGCCAGCAGCCTGACCACAATCGGCGCAGATACGCAGTATTTT.

This clonotype was seen ten or more times. This chain uses TRBV30 with TRBJ1-6, with D possibly TRBD1 on 5 matching bases. In germline, CDR1 is GTSNPN, CDR2 SVGIG (reference sequence). Trimming shortened V by 5 bases and J by 5 bases, and 10 bases separated the two germline ends. The CDR3 consists of 13 residues. DNA of the CDR3: TGTGCCTGGGGCAGGGAGAATAATTCACCCCTCCACTTT. It specifies CAWGRENNSPLHF.

The table lists this clonotype with many counts. The rearrangement links TRBV10-3 to TRBJ1-5; 9 bases align to TRBD1. With 10 bases clipped from V and 2 bases from J, the junction kept 3 bases outside the gene matches. CDR1 is ENHRY, CDR2 SYGVKD, per germline. The CDR3 sequence is 13 residues long. The CDR3 sequence: CATTGGGNQPQHF. DNA for the CDR3: TGTGCCACGACAGGGGGAGGCAATCAGCCCCAGCATTTT.

This clonotype was recorded at least ten times. V gene TRBV12-3 or TRBV12-4 combines with J gene TRBJ2-5; TRBD2 agrees at 7 bases. With 3 bases clipped from V and 1 base from J, the junction kept 2 bases outside the gene matches. The CDR3 length is 14 residues. CDR3 in amino acids: CASSLGGPQETQYF. The CDR3 DNA is TGTGCCAGCAGTTTGGGAGGGCCCCAAGAGACCCAGTACTTC.

In its sample, this clonotype was seen many times. The V and J genes are TRBV3-1 and TRBJ2-2, with D tentatively TRBD1 or TRBD2 (6 bases each). The germline V and J ends were trimmed by 4 bases and 0 bases, with 12 bases remaining between them. This CDR3 is built from 16 residues. Per the germline V gene, CDR1 is LGHDT and CDR2 is YNNKEL (reference sequence). The CDR3 is CASSLLGGTNTGELFF. DNA of the CDR3: TGTGCCAGCAGCCTGTTGGGGGGCACGAACACCGGGGAGCTGTTTTTT. Filled out from reference TRBV3-1 and TRBJ2-2, the complete variable domain reads DTAVSQTPKYLVTQMGNDKSIKCEQNLGHDTMYWYKQDSKKFLKIMFSYNNKELIINETVPNRFSPKSPDKAHLNLHINSLELGDSAVYFCASSLLGGTNTGELFFGEGSRLTVL.

The J gene is TRBJ2-1, the V gene TRBV28; 7 nucleotides match TRBD2. CDR3 length equals 16 residues. V gave up 4 bases and J gave up 2 bases; unmatched junction bases: 8. Looked up from germline, CDR1 is MDHEN and CDR2 is SYDVKM. The CDR3 loop is CASSSLTSWAYNEQFF. DNA for the CDR3: TGTGCCAGCAGTTCCTTGACTAGCTGGGCCTACAATGAGCAGTTCTTC. The variable domain in full, completed from reference TRBV28 and TRBJ2-1, reads DVKVTQSSRYLVKRTGEKVFLECVQDMDHENMFWYRQDPGLGLRLIYFSYDVKMKEKGDIPEGYSVSREKKERFSLILESASTNQTSMYLCASSSLTSWAYNEQFFGPGTRLTVL.

This clonotype occurred a few times. The genes are TRBV5-5 and TRBJ1-2; D may be TRBD1 (5 bases). The CDR3 covers 15 residues. Trimming shortened V by 1 base and J by 4 bases, and 14 bases separated the two germline ends. The germline gives CDR1 SGHKS, CDR2 YYEKEE (reference sequence). The CDR3, as DNA: TGTGCCAGCAGCTTGCTCCTCCAGGGCTCCTATGGCTACACCTTC. Translating it yields CASSLLLQGSYGYTF.

This clonotype was detected many times. V gene TRBV30 combines with J gene TRBJ2-7, with D perhaps being TRBD1 or TRBD2 (5 bases each). This CDR3 is 16 amino acids long. Germline lookup yields CDR1 GTSNPN and CDR2 SVGIG (reference sequence). Trimming removed 0 bases from V and 3 bases from J, with 18 bases in between. The CDR3 sequence is CAWSVRGSGIVYEQYF. The CDR3, as DNA: TGTGCCTGGAGTGTTCGGGGCAGCGGAATCGTCTACGAGCAGTACTTC.

V is TRBV4-1 and J is TRBJ2-3; D may be TRBD1 or TRBD2 (6 bases each). V lost 1 base and J 5 bases, leaving 16 bases between the germline ends. The CDR3 is made up of 16 amino acids. Germline V gene lookup returns CDR1 MGHRA and CDR2 YSYEKL. CDR3 sequence (DNA): TGCGCCAGCAGCCAAGTACGGGGGCTTCTCCGAGATACGCAGTATTTT. The encoded protein is CASSQVRGLLRDTQYF.

This clonotype was seen a few times. V gene TRBV20-1 combines with J gene TRBJ2-5; TRBD1 is a possible D gene (6 bases). Per the germline V gene, CDR1 is DFQATT and CDR2 is SNEGSKA (reference sequence). This CDR3 has 14 amino acids. V was clipped by 6 bases and J by 1 base, with 15 bases between them. The CDR3 region is CSADPGHFQETQYF. The CDR3 DNA sequence: TGCAGTGCCGACCCGGGACACTTCCAAGAGACCCAGTACTTC.

This clonotype was counted ten times or more. The CDR3 here is CASSDGGQGASQETQYF. CDR3 sequence (DNA): TGCGCCAGCAGTGATGGTGGGCAGGGGGCTTCGCAAGAGACCCAGTACTTC. The chain joins TRBV10-1 to TRBJ2-5; TRBD1 matches 8 bases. V trimming: 3 bases; J trimming: 2 bases; junction bases outside the gene matches: 11. This CDR3 has 17 residues. Germline CDR1 is WNHNN and CDR2 is SYGVQD (reference sequence).

This clonotype was recorded many times. The V call is TRBV11-2, the J call TRBJ1-1; TRBD1 might be the D (5 bases). Germline CDR1 SGHAT, CDR2 FQNNGV. This CDR3 is 15 amino acids long. Between the trimmed V and J ends, which lost 4 bases and 2 bases, there was a span of 14 bases. Written as DNA, the CDR3 is TGTGCCAGCAGCTCCAGGGCCGGCGGCAACACTGAAGCTTTCTTT. It specifies CASSSRAGGNTEAFF.

The chain links TRBV7-9 to TRBJ2-3, with a weak D call TRBD2 (6 bases). This CDR3 spans 14 amino acids. Per germline, CDR1 SEHNR and CDR2 FQNEAQ (reference sequence). V was shortened by 7 bases and J by 0 bases, with 11 bases between the two germline ends. The CDR3 DNA is TGTGCCAGCACCACCGGGACTAGCACAGATACGCAGTATTTT. This sequence encodes CASTTGTSTDTQYF.

V and J are TRBV15 and TRBJ2-7; no definite D call. The ends were cut back, 0 bases at V and 5 bases at J, with 5 bases in the middle. The germline CDR1 and CDR2 sequences are LNHNV and YYDKDF (reference sequence). This CDR3 has 12 amino acids. The CDR3 loop is CATSRDRDEQYF. CDR3 coding DNA: TGTGCCACCAGCAGAGACCGGGACGAGCAGTACTTC.

Ten or more counts support this clonotype. This rearrangement joins TRBV7-9 to TRBJ2-7; D is unresolved. The germline gives CDR1 SEHNR, CDR2 FQNEAQ (reference sequence). V was shortened by 0 bases and J by 9 bases, with 6 bases between the two germline ends. This CDR3 comprises 11 residues. The CDR3 region has the DNA TGTGCCAGCAGCTTAGCGGGCGTGCAGTACTTC. It encodes CASSLAGVQYF.

Concerning this clonotype: It is likely a read error: a sequence one base away is far more abundant. Given the absence of the conserved phenylalanine or tryptophan at the CDR3 end, a read error is likely. The genes are TRBV7-2 and TRBJ2-1, with 8 bases identical to TRBD1. The DNA end favors TRBJ2-5, so the J call may be wrong. The CDR3 contains 16 residues. Per germline, CDR1 SGHTA and CDR2 FQGNSA. Here the CDR3 DNA reads TGTGCCAGCAGCGACGACAGGGGCGAGAATCCGGAGACCCAGTACCTC. It yields the protein CASSDDRGENPETQYL.

Many counts were recorded for this clonotype. The genes are TRBV5-1 and TRBJ1-1; the D gene is possibly TRBD1 (6 bases). V was cut by 4 bases and J by 3 bases, with 13 bases left in between. The CDR3 contains 14 residues. Germline-derived CDR1 and CDR2 are SGHRS and YFSETQ. The CDR3, as DNA: TGCGCCAGCAGCCTGAACACAGGGCACACTGAAGCTTTCTTT. It codes for CASSLNTGHTEAFF.